This T cell receptor (beta chain) was observed in a study of patients and donors after allogeneic stem cell transplantation. The CDR3 consists of 18 residues. The germline V gene has CDR1 GTSNPN and CDR2 SVGIG (reference sequence). J was trimmed by 3 bases and V by 2 bases; bases with no gene match: 16. A single record per CDR3 protein comes from TCRdb applying MiXCR to the RT-PCR reads. The sample holds over 10,000 distinct CDR3 sequences, about 25% seen once. The V gene is TRBV30, the J gene TRBJ1-1, with 9 bases identical to TRBD1. Sequenced material: blood, either unsorted or a sorted T cell fraction (not recorded which). The sequence came from a human donor who was either an allogeneic HSCT recipient or a stem cell or donor lymphocyte infusion donor (not recorded which). It is not recorded whose cells these are; they may come from a transplant donor. CDR3 residues: CAWSRPIRDRVKDTEAFF. DNA of the CDR3: TGTGCCTGGAGTCGGCCGATCCGGGACAGGGTTAAGGACACTGAAGCTTTCTTT.